The 28 T cell receptor beta chains listed next were all sequenced from one sample in a study of cytomegalovirus exposure and HLA in healthy donors. 13 Jbeta primers and 60 Vbeta primers were used for the PCR. The repertoire was sequenced with immunoSEQ multiplex PCR; TCRdb's copy has only in-frame clones and lacks some. This repertoire shows about 180,000 clones, roughly four fifths found once; its top ten account for approximately 2%. The specimen sequenced was PBMCs. The receptors derive from a woman in her 30s in good health and CMV-seronegative.

V is TRBV25-1 and J is TRBJ2-7; D perhaps matches TRBD1 (6 bases). This CDR3 has 11 residues. V gave up 10 bases and J gave up 4 bases, with 11 bases separating them. The germline CDR1 and CDR2 sequences are MGHDK and SYGVNS. The CDR3, as DNA: TGTGCCACATCAGGGGTTTACGAGCAGTACTTC. It encodes CATSGVYEQYF.

This chain joins TRBV7-6 and TRBJ2-1; D is undetermined. Trimming removed 5 bases at V and 7 bases at J, with 12 bases between. The CDR3 is made up of 13 amino acids. Per the germline V gene, CDR1 is SGHVS and CDR2 is FNYEAQ. CDR3 sequence reads: CASSITARNEQFF. CDR3 coding DNA: TGTGCCAGCAGCATCACAGCCCGGAATGAGCAGTTCTTC.

V is TRBV25-1 and J is TRBJ2-5; 9 bases are shared with TRBD2. Germline CDR1 is MGHDK and CDR2 is SYGVNS. The junction had 3 bases not matched to a gene; V was cut back by 3 bases and J by 1 base. CDR3 length: 15 amino acids. The CDR3 DNA is TGTGCCAGCAGTGAGGGGACTAGCTTCCAAGAGACCCAGTACTTC. Translation gives CASSEGTSFQETQYF.

The CDR3 reads CASSTSGGGYEQYF. CDR3 nucleotides: TGTGCCAGCAGCACTAGCGGGGGGGGCTACGAGCAGTACTTC. The chain recombines TRBV27 with TRBJ2-7; 13 nucleotides match TRBD2. Per germline, CDR1 MNHEY and CDR2 SMNVEV (reference sequence). This CDR3 spans 14 amino acids. V lost 6 bases and J lost 3; bases outside the gene matches: 2.

CDR3 protein: CASSSKDYRAMGTQYF. The CDR3 DNA is TGTGCCAGCAGCTCTAAGGACTACAGAGCAATGGGGACCCAGTACTTC. The chain employs TRBV7-9 and TRBJ2-5; D possibly corresponds to TRBD2 (6 bases). Trimming removed 4 bases at V and 7 bases at J, with 22 bases between. Germline CDR1 and CDR2: SEHNR and FQNEAQ (reference sequence). CDR3 length: 16 residues.

This clone was seen once. This sequence joins TRBV19 and TRBJ1-5; 8 nucleotides line up with TRBD1. V was clipped by 4 bases and J by 4 bases; unmatched bases: 9. Per the germline V gene, CDR1 is LNHDA and CDR2 is SQIVND (reference sequence). CDR3 size: 16 residues. CDR3 in DNA: TGTGCCAGTAGTAGGTGGGGACAGGACAATAATCAGCCCCAGCATTTT. It yields the protein CASSRWGQDNNQPQHF. Drawing the rest from reference TRBV19 and TRBJ1-5, the complete variable domain is DGGITQSPKYLFRKEGQNVTLSCEQNLNHDAMYWYRQDPGQGLRLIYYSQIVNDFQKGDIAEGYSVSREKKESFPLTVTSAQKNPTAFYLCASSRWGQDNNQPQHFGDGTRLSIL.

This clone was found a few times. This chain joins TRBV4-1 and TRBJ1-3; D is perhaps TRBD1 (5 bases). The V and J ends lost 2 bases and 1 base respectively, with 18 bases between them. CDR1 and CDR2 (germline): MGHRA, YSYEKL. This CDR3 region has 18 residues. CDR3 coding DNA: TGCGCCAGCAGCCAATTGGGCGGCGGCAGGGTTTCTGGAAACACCATATATTTT. Translation gives CASSQLGGGRVSGNTIYF.

The rearrangement joins TRBV6-1 to TRBJ2-7; 8 bases are shared with TRBD1. Trimming cost V 3 bases and J 3 bases; bases outside gene matches: 4. Germline CDR1 MNHNS, CDR2 SASEGT. CDR3 length equals 14 residues. CDR3 sequence reads: CASSESGGFYEQYF. CDR3 DNA: TGTGCCAGCAGTGAGTCAGGGGGCTTCTACGAGCAGTACTTC.

In its sample, this clone was seen once. V gene TRBV6-5 combines with J gene TRBJ2-2; D might be TRBD2 (6 bases). The germline V gene has CDR1 MNHEY and CDR2 SVGAGI. Trimming stripped 5 bases from V and 6 bases from J, with 13 bases between. The CDR3 covers 14 residues. The CDR3 spells CASSAPTSAGELFF. In DNA, the CDR3 is TGTGCCAGCAGTGCCCCGACTAGTGCCGGGGAGCTGTTTTTT.

The chain recombines TRBV11-2 with TRBJ2-5; TRBD2 is a possible D gene (7 bases). The CDR3 covers 15 residues. In germline, CDR1 is SGHAT, CDR2 FQNNGV. V lost 2 bases and J 2 bases, leaving 12 bases between the germline ends. CDR3 bases: TGTGCCAGCAGCTTACGGGGGGCGCGGCAAGAGACCCAGTACTTC. Translated: CASSLRGARQETQYF.

This clone was seen only a few times. This chain links TRBV5-5 with TRBJ1-5; TRBD1 might be the D (6 bases). The CDR3 is 14 residues long. V dropped 0 bases and J dropped 7 bases, with 11 bases sitting between them. Germline lookup yields CDR1 SGHKS and CDR2 YYEKEE (reference sequence). CDR3 nucleotides: TGTGCCAGCAGCTTGGAGGGACACGAACAGCCCCAGCATTTT. As protein: CASSLEGHEQPQHF.

Notes on this clone: One end of the junction varies from germline; a read error may be responsible. The chain uses TRBV7-9 and TRBJ1-2; TRBD1 matches 7 bases. CDR1 and CDR2 from the germline V gene are SEHNR and FQNEAQ (reference sequence). This CDR3 is 15 amino acids long. CDR3 region: CTSSFPGRGPGGYTF. Here the CDR3 DNA reads TGTACCAGCAGCTTTCCCGGAAGGGGGCCAGGTGGCTACACCTTC.

A few counts support this clone. V usage is TRBV5-6 and J usage is TRBJ2-3; 8 bases line up with TRBD2. CDR1 is SGHDT, CDR2 YYEEEE, per germline. CDR3 length: 14 residues. V gave up 4 bases and J gave up 7 bases; unmatched junction bases: 8. The chain's CDR3 is CASSHSGSQNTQYF. Written as DNA, the CDR3 is TGTGCCAGCAGCCACAGCGGGAGTCAAAATACGCAGTATTTT.

The chain joins TRBV7-9 to TRBJ2-1; 7 bases align to TRBD1. The CDR3 totals 16 residues. Trimming cost V 6 bases and J 7 bases; bases outside gene matches: 15. Looked up from germline, CDR1 is SEHNR and CDR2 is FQNEAQ (reference sequence). This CDR3 is CASRQPPGQKSNEQFF. CDR3 DNA: TGTGCCAGCAGACAACCTCCGGGACAGAAATCAAATGAGCAGTTCTTC. Complete variable domain (other parts from reference TRBV7-9 and TRBJ2-1): DTGVSQNPRHKITKRGQNVTFRCDPISEHNRLYWYRQTLGQGPEFLTYFQNEAQLEKSRLLSDRFSAERPKGSFSTLEIQRTEQGDSAMYLCASRQPPGQKSNEQFFGPGTRLTVL.

Concerning this clone itself: The junction does not match germline at one end; this may be a read error. The chain recombines TRBV19 with TRBJ2-3, with D perhaps matching TRBD1 (7 bases). The CDR3 loop spans 16 amino acids. Germline assignment: CDR1 LNHDA and CDR2 SQIVND (reference sequence). CDR3 coding DNA: TGTGCCAGTAGTCAGGGGGGCAGTGCTAGCACGGATACGCAGTATTTT. Residues: CASSQGGSASTDTQYF.

The gene calls are TRBV4-1 and TRBJ2-7, with D maybe TRBD2 (5 bases). In germline, CDR1 is MGHRA, CDR2 YSYEKL. The V gene lost 2 bases and the J gene lost 4 bases, with 12 bases spanning the gap. This CDR3 comprises 14 residues. The CDR3 reads CASSQHEGAYEQYF. In nucleotides, the CDR3 is TGCGCCAGCAGCCAACACGAGGGAGCGTACGAGCAGTACTTC.

The rearrangement joins TRBV19 to TRBJ2-7, with unresolved D. This CDR3 has 12 amino acids. V was pared by 8 bases and J by 12 bases, with 20 bases between. CDR1 is LNHDA and CDR2 is SQIVND in the germline V gene (reference sequence). Written as DNA, the CDR3 is TGTGCCAGTGCGATCGAAGAATCCGCTCCGTACTTC. Protein sequence: CASAIEESAPYF.

In the case of this clone: The junction and the germline gene differ at one end; a read error may be behind it. The chain employs TRBV7-9 and TRBJ2-5; the D is unclear. This CDR3 is 15 amino acids long. Germline values: CDR1 SEHNR, CDR2 FQNEAQ (reference sequence). CDR3 bases: TGTTCCAGCAGCTACTTAACCCCGTACCAAGAGACCCAGTACTTC. The encoded protein is CSSSYLTPYQETQYF. Full variable domain (rest looked up from reference TRBV7-9 and TRBJ2-5): DTGVSQNPRHKITKRGQNVTFRCDPISEHNRLYWYRQTLGQGPEFLTYFQNEAQLEKSRLLSDRFSAERPKGSFSTLEIQRTEQGDSAMYLCSSSYLTPYQETQYFGPGTRLLVL.

The chain recombines TRBV11-2 with TRBJ2-7, with D possibly matching TRBD2 (6 bases). V was pared by 5 bases and J by 4 bases, with 27 bases between. Per germline, CDR1 SGHAT and CDR2 FQNNGV. The CDR3 has 18 residues. CDR3 DNA: TGTGCCAGCAGCCAAAAGCCCTCGGGGGTAGCGGTTGATTACGAGCAGTACTTC. This encodes CASSQKPSGVAVDYEQYF.

As concerns this clone: The junction differs from germline at one of its ends, possibly a read error. The chain couples TRBV6-1 to TRBJ2-6; tentatively, D is TRBD1 (5 bases). The germline gives CDR1 MNHNS, CDR2 SASEGT. The CDR3 is 15 amino acids. The CDR3 here is CASSEASSGANGLTF. CDR3 DNA sequence: TGTGCCAGCAGTGAAGCTAGCTCTGGGGCCAACGGCCTGACTTTC.

The chain combines TRBV30 with TRBJ1-5; 8 nucleotides match TRBD1. Trimming took 5 bases from V and 0 from J; bases not matched to a gene: 0. The CDR3 totals 13 residues. CDR1 is GTSNPN and CDR2 is SVGIG in the germline V gene (reference sequence). The CDR3 bases are TGTGCCTGGGGGACAGGTAGCAATCAGCCCCAGCATTTT. Amino acid sequence: CAWGTGSNQPQHF.

The chain combines TRBV7-9 with TRBJ1-1, with D possibly TRBD1 on 5 matching bases. V was clipped by 1 base and J by 3 bases, with 18 bases between them. Germline V lookup: CDR1 SEHNR, CDR2 FQNEAQ (reference sequence). This CDR3 has 17 amino acids. CDR3 loop: CASSLGVLRDLDTEAFF. In DNA, the CDR3 is TGTGCCAGCAGCTTAGGCGTCCTCAGGGACTTGGACACTGAAGCTTTCTTT.

The chain links TRBV5-4 to TRBJ2-7; weak D call: TRBD2 (5 bases). Trimming cost V 3 bases and J 7 bases, with 14 bases left between them. The CDR3 is made up of 13 amino acids. CDR1 SGHNT and CDR2 YYREEE come from the germline V gene (reference sequence). The CDR3 loop is CASSSDSKGEQYF. The CDR3 bases are TGTGCCAGCAGCTCGGACTCCAAAGGTGAGCAGTACTTC. Full variable domain (outside the CDR3, taken from reference TRBV5-4 and TRBJ2-7): ETGVTQSPTHLIKTRGQQVTLRCSSQSGHNTVSWYQQALGQGPQFIFQYYREEENGRGNFPPRFSGLQFPNYSSELNVNALELDDSALYLCASSSDSKGEQYFGPGTRLTVT.

This clone appeared a single time. The chain recombines TRBV28 with TRBJ2-3; D remains ambiguous. This CDR3 contains 10 residues. V dropped 9 bases and J dropped 7 bases, with 8 bases sitting between them. Germline lookup yields CDR1 MDHEN and CDR2 SYDVKM. The CDR3, as DNA: TGTGCCAGTCAAAGCAATACGCAGTATTTT. This encodes CASQSNTQYF.

The chain couples TRBV9 to TRBJ2-5; no clear D gene. Germline V gives CDR1 SGDLS, CDR2 YYNGEE. The CDR3 is 14 amino acids. Trimming stripped 3 bases from V and 1 base from J, with 10 bases between. Here the CDR3 reads CASSAHGTQETQYF. In DNA, the CDR3 is TGTGCCAGCAGCGCCCACGGTACCCAAGAGACCCAGTACTTC.

This clone is a singleton in its sample. The V gene is TRBV19, the J gene TRBJ1-2; D is ambiguous. Germline lookup yields CDR1 LNHDA and CDR2 SQIVND (reference sequence). Trimming shortened V by 7 bases and J by 8 bases, and 26 bases separated the two germline ends. This CDR3 comprises 16 residues. The CDR3: CASTPPLESGQSGYTF. The DNA for the CDR3 is TGTGCCAGTACCCCCCCCCTCGAGAGTGGGCAGTCGGGCTACACCTTC.

The rearrangement joins TRBV28 to TRBJ1-2; TRBD1 is a possible D gene (5 bases). Trimming cost V 3 bases and J 6 bases, with 11 bases left between them. The CDR3 covers 13 residues. The germline V gene encodes CDR1 MDHEN and CDR2 SYDVKM. The CDR3 DNA sequence: TGTGCCAGCAGTTTTCTCACAGGCCATGGCTACACCTTC. It yields the protein CASSFLTGHGYTF.

The chain employs TRBV5-8 and TRBJ2-7; D possibly corresponds to TRBD1 (6 bases). From germline, CDR1 is SGHTS and CDR2 YDEGEE. The ends were cut back, 9 bases at V and 5 bases at J, with 21 bases in the middle. CDR3 length: 14 residues. The CDR3 region is CATGIIAGDHEQYF. DNA of the CDR3: TGTGCCACCGGGATAATCGCAGGGGACCACGAGCAGTACTTC.